One sample yielded the 22 T cell receptor beta chains listed below, sequenced in a study of blood T cell repertoires in COVID-19. TCRdb's table, derived via immunoSEQ multiplex PCR, lists solely in-frame clones and lacks some. The table has 160,000 or so clones, roughly 90% seen once; the top ten hold about 18%. The sample consisted of peripheral blood. These receptors all stem from a man aged 60-69 years with active or convalescent COVID-19.

The rearrangement links TRBV27 to TRBJ1-5, with a possible D match to TRBD1 (6 bases). CDR1 is MNHEY, CDR2 SMNVEV, per germline (reference sequence). V lost 6 bases, J lost 6 bases, and 18 bases lay in between. The length of the CDR3 is 15 residues. CDR3 loop: CASRLFGGPTQPQHF. The CDR3 nucleotides are TGTGCCAGCAGACTCTTTGGGGGCCCTACTCAGCCCCAGCATTTT.

This CDR3 reads CASRTQGANTEAFF. The CDR3 bases are TGTGCCAGCAGGACCCAGGGGGCCAACACTGAAGCTTTCTTT. This chain links TRBV27 with TRBJ1-1; 8 positions match TRBD1. The germline V gene has CDR1 MNHEY and CDR2 SMNVEV (reference sequence). J lost 2 bases, V lost 6 bases, and 5 bases had no gene match. CDR3 length: 14 residues.

This clone appeared a single time. The chain joins TRBV6-2 or TRBV6-3 to TRBJ2-7; 7 bases are shared with TRBD1. Germline values: CDR1 MNHEY, CDR2 SVGEGT. The CDR3 covers 14 residues. J lost 1 base, V lost 4 bases, and 4 bases had no gene match. Here the CDR3 reads CASSSSDRSYEQYF. Here the CDR3 DNA reads TGTGCCAGCAGTTCCTCGGACAGGTCCTACGAGCAGTACTTC.

V and J are TRBV3-1 (or the pseudogene TRBV3-2) and TRBJ1-2, with a possible D match to TRBD1 (5 bases). V gave up 0 bases and J gave up 4 bases, with 12 bases separating them. The CDR3 consists of 15 residues. CDR1 is LGHDT and CDR2 is YNNKEL in the germline V gene (reference sequence). DNA of the CDR3: TGTGCCAGCAGCCAAGATCATGGGGGGGGCTATGGCTACACCTTC. This gives the protein CASSQDHGGGYGYTF.

This clone has a single count. The rearrangement joins TRBV5-4 to TRBJ2-7; maybe TRBD1 (6 bases). Trimming removed 4 bases from V and 3 bases from J, with 14 bases in between. The CDR3 spans 14 residues. From germline, CDR1 is SGHNT and CDR2 YYREEE (reference sequence). The CDR3 reads CASSGGPGVYEQYF. The CDR3 DNA reads TGTGCCAGCAGCGGGGGCCCAGGGGTCTACGAGCAGTACTTC.

The chain employs TRBV5-1 and TRBJ2-3; 15 bases are a match to TRBD2. The CDR3 covers 19 residues. CDR1 SGHRS and CDR2 YFSETQ come from the germline V gene. Germline trimming cut 3 bases from V and 1 base from J; bases unmatched to any gene: 9. DNA of the CDR3: TGCGCCAGCAGCTCGGGACTAGCGGGGGGCCTTTCGGGCACAGATACGCAGTATTTT. This encodes CASSSGLAGGLSGTDTQYF.

This clone appeared a single time. This chain links TRBV9 with TRBJ1-2, with unresolved D. Germline CDR1 SGDLS, CDR2 YYNGEE. V was pared by 0 bases and J by 8 bases, with 8 bases between. The length of the CDR3 is 12 residues. The CDR3 region is CASSVVGGGYTF. Here the CDR3 DNA reads TGTGCCAGCAGCGTAGTAGGAGGCGGCTACACCTTC.

The genes are TRBV18 and TRBJ1-1; 8 nucleotides agree with TRBD1. There are 14 residues in the CDR3. V shed 3 bases and J 4 bases; nucleotides not matched to a gene: 4. From germline, CDR1 is KGHSH and CDR2 LQKENI. The chain's CDR3 is CASSPDRVSTEAFF. DNA for the CDR3: TGTGCCAGCTCACCGGACAGGGTGAGCACTGAAGCTTTCTTT. Full variable domain (outside the CDR3, taken from reference TRBV18 and TRBJ1-1): NAGVMQNPRHLVRRRGQEARLRCSPMKGHSHVYWYRQLPEEGLKFMVYLQKENIIDESGMPKERFSAEFPKEGPSILRIQQVVRGDSAAYFCASSPDRVSTEAFFGQGTRLTVV.

The V call is TRBV10-1, the J call TRBJ2-1, with 8 bases matching TRBD1. The V and J ends lost 2 bases and 8 bases, in that order; junction bases with no gene match: 8. This CDR3 has 15 amino acids. Germline lookup yields CDR1 WNHNN and CDR2 SYGVQD (reference sequence). The CDR3 DNA is TGCGCCAGCAGTGAGGGACAGGGAGCAGGGGATGAGCAGTTCTTC. This codes for CASSEGQGAGDEQFF.

This sequence joins TRBV7-6 and TRBJ1-3; 8 bases are a match to TRBD1. The CDR3 runs 16 residues. Unmatched junction bases numbered 5, after V lost 4 bases and J lost 0 bases. Germline CDR1 SGHVS, CDR2 FNYEAQ. The CDR3 bases are TGTGCCAGCAGCTCGGACAGGGAAATCTCTGGAAACACCATATATTTT. Translated: CASSSDREISGNTIYF.

V is TRBV2 and J is TRBJ2-1; the D is unclear. This CDR3 comprises 13 residues. CDR1 is SNHLY, CDR2 FYNNEI, per germline. Trimming removed 4 bases from V and 9 bases from J, with 13 bases in between. The CDR3 spells CASSGYAVGEQFF. The CDR3 DNA reads TGTGCCAGCAGTGGGTATGCCGTCGGTGAGCAGTTCTTC.

This chain connects TRBV29-1 to TRBJ1-5; TRBD1 matches at 7 bases. This CDR3 has 15 residues. The V segment lost 6 bases and the J segment 7 bases; nucleotides outside the gene matches: 15. The V gene's germline CDR1 is SQVTM and CDR2 ANQGSEA. CDR3 sequence: CSVKVAGGLEQPQHF. CDR3 sequence (DNA): TGCAGCGTGAAGGTGGCAGGGGGTTTGGAACAGCCCCAGCATTTT.

This clone was observed a handful of times. The chain carries TRBV7-9 and TRBJ2-7; 8 bases line up with TRBD1. Germline loops: CDR1 SEHNR, CDR2 FQNEAQ (reference sequence). The CDR3 totals 13 residues. After removal of 2 bases from V and 3 bases from J, the junction contained 0 bases not matched to a gene. CDR3 nucleotide sequence: TGTGCCAGCAGCTTAACAGGGGGCTACGAGCAGTACTTC. Translation: CASSLTGGYEQYF.

J is TRBJ1-1 and V is TRBV5-1, with TRBD1 identical over 8 bases. CDR1 and CDR2 from the germline V gene are SGHRS and YFSETQ. The trim removed 5 bases at V and 1 base at J, leaving 7 bases unmatched. CDR3 length: 15 amino acids. CDR3 residues: CASRRQGAPNTEAFF. DNA of the CDR3: TGCGCCAGCAGAAGGCAGGGGGCTCCGAACACTGAAGCTTTCTTT.

The chain is built from TRBV7-2 and TRBJ2-5; 11 positions match TRBD2. The CDR3 has 14 amino acids. Germline CDR1 is SGHTA and CDR2 is FQGNSA. Germline trimming cut 5 bases from V and 3 bases from J; bases unmatched to any gene: 2. CDR3 amino acids: CASSPGLAEETQYF. As DNA, the CDR3 is TGTGCCAGCAGCCCGGGACTAGCGGAAGAGACCCAGTACTTC.

This chain links TRBV4-2 with TRBJ2-7; tentative D call: TRBD1 (7 bases). The CDR3 is 15 residues long. The germline V gene encodes CDR1 LGHNA and CDR2 YNFKEQ. Trimming removed 3 bases at V and 2 bases at J, with 14 bases between. DNA for the CDR3: TGTGCCAGCAGCCAGTCATCAGGGGGGCCCTACGAGCAGTACTTC. Translation gives CASSQSSGGPYEQYF.

The rearrangement uses TRBV4-1 and TRBJ1-2; D might be TRBD1 (6 bases). Looked up from germline, CDR1 is MGHRA and CDR2 is YSYEKL. The length of the CDR3 is 14 residues. Trimming cost V 4 bases and J 5 bases, with 14 bases left between them. The CDR3: CASSPPQGWYGYTF. As DNA, the CDR3 is TGCGCCAGCAGCCCCCCACAGGGCTGGTATGGCTACACCTTC.

The rearrangement uses TRBV5-1 and TRBJ2-7, with 7 bases that match TRBD1. The CDR3 is made up of 14 amino acids. Germline-derived CDR1 and CDR2 are SGHRS and YFSETQ. V lost 0 bases to trimming and J lost 2 bases; unmatched junction nucleotides: 2. The CDR3 region is CASSLGQGPYEQYF. Here the CDR3 DNA reads TGCGCCAGCAGCTTGGGACAGGGACCCTACGAGCAGTACTTC.

V gene TRBV11-3 combines with J gene TRBJ1-1, with TRBD1 identical over 9 bases. The germline CDR1 and CDR2 sequences are SGHNT and YENEEA. The CDR3 covers 15 residues. V lost 4 bases and J lost 3; bases outside the gene matches: 6. The CDR3 coding sequence is TGTGCCAGCAGCTCCGTGACAGGGGGAGACACTGAAGCTTTCTTT. It specifies CASSSVTGGDTEAFF.

The J gene is TRBJ2-5, the V gene TRBV19; D may be TRBD2 (6 bases). The CDR3 runs 14 residues. Trimming took 1 base from V and 3 from J, leaving 9 bases between them. Germline V gives CDR1 LNHDA, CDR2 SQIVND (reference sequence). The CDR3: CASSIGTIKETQYF. In DNA form, the CDR3 reads TGTGCCAGTAGTATAGGGACTATCAAAGAGACCCAGTACTTC.

The chain recombines TRBV10-2 with TRBJ1-2; D is unresolved. Germline-derived CDR1 and CDR2 are WSHSY and SAAADI. The CDR3 runs to 12 residues. Deletions cut 3 bases from V and 5 bases from J, with 7 bases between. This CDR3 is CASSDWPYGYTF. CDR3 DNA sequence: TGCGCCAGCAGTGATTGGCCGTATGGCTACACCTTC.

The rearrangement joins TRBV12-5 to TRBJ1-3, with TRBD1 as a possible D gene (5 bases). The V end was cut by 4 bases, the J end by 7 bases, with 14 bases between. The germline CDR1 and CDR2 sequences are LGHNT and FRNRAP. The CDR3 is 14 amino acids. The CDR3 is CASGSGVDRNTIYF. Written as DNA, the CDR3 is TGTGCTAGTGGTTCGGGGGTCGACCGGAACACCATATATTTT.